These 15 T cell receptor beta chains share one sample of origin, sequenced in a study of OX40 agonist ivuxolimab in advanced cancers. Library preparation was by the immunoSEQ multiplex PCR assay. Here the immuneACCESS table is served through TCRdb, limited to in-frame sequences with V and J called. Missing clones are a known gap in these copies; in checked studies unresolved V genes cover under half, and the rest lacks a known reason. The sample has approximately 60,000 clones on record, around nine tenths of them singletons. Roughly 6.9% of the sample comes from the top ten. The sample consisted of CD4+ or CD8+ T cells sorted from blood, taken in a trial of the OX40 agonist ivuxolimab. These receptors all stem from an adult with an advanced solid tumor such as melanoma, head and neck, liver or kidney cancer.

The chain uses TRBV6-5 and TRBJ1-1, with TRBD1 as a possible D gene (5 bases). Trimming left V 1 base short and J 4 bases short, with 16 bases between. The CDR3 length is 16 residues. Germline CDR1 reads MNHEY; CDR2 reads SVGAGI. CDR3 sequence (DNA): TGTGCCAGCAGTTACTTGTGGGCGGGGGGGAGCACTGAAGCTTTCTTT. Its translation: CASSYLWAGGSTEAFF.

V is TRBV18 and J is TRBJ1-1; D is possibly TRBD1 (6 bases). V dropped 1 base and J dropped 3 bases, with 15 bases sitting between them. This CDR3 is 16 amino acids long. Germline-derived CDR1 and CDR2 are KGHSH and LQKENI. CDR3 residues: CASSPRTVVTDTEAFF. CDR3 bases: TGTGCCAGCTCACCACGGACAGTCGTTACAGACACTGAAGCTTTCTTT.

This sequence joins TRBV28 and TRBJ1-1, with D uncertain. V dropped 3 bases and J dropped 5 bases, with 10 bases sitting between them. Germline CDR1 MDHEN, CDR2 SYDVKM. There are 13 residues in the CDR3. CDR3 in amino acids: CASSLLIGTEAFF. DNA for the CDR3: TGTGCCAGCAGTTTGTTGATCGGGACTGAAGCTTTCTTT.

The chain has TRBV2 and TRBJ1-5; 7 nucleotides align to TRBD1. The CDR3 is 15 amino acids. From germline, CDR1 is SNHLY and CDR2 FYNNEI. V gave up 4 bases and J gave up 6 bases; unmatched junction bases: 9. The CDR3, as DNA: TGTGCCAGCAGTGTCGGACAGGCTTTGAGTCAGCCCCAGCATTTT. Its translation is CASSVGQALSQPQHF.

This clone was seen more than once but under ten times. This chain links TRBV19 with TRBJ1-1; no clear D. Germline V gives CDR1 LNHDA, CDR2 SQIVND (reference sequence). The CDR3 has 13 amino acids. The V end lost 5 bases, the J end lost 3 bases, and 10 bases lay between the germline ends. CDR3 in amino acids: CASSSDIYTEAFF. The CDR3 region has the DNA TGTGCCAGTAGTTCCGACATTTACACTGAAGCTTTCTTT.

J is TRBJ2-7 and V is TRBV6-6, with a tentative D call TRBD1 (6 bases). CDR3 length equals 13 residues. V was clipped by 5 bases and J by 1 base, with 9 bases between them. Germline CDR1 and CDR2: MNHNY and SVGAGI (reference sequence). In DNA, the CDR3 is TGTGCCAGCAGTGGGGGCCTTTCCTACGAGCAGTACTTC. Its translation is CASSGGLSYEQYF.

The chain has TRBV5-1 and TRBJ2-1; no reliable D call. Per germline, CDR1 SGHRS and CDR2 YFSETQ. V lost 4 bases and J lost 8, with 10 bases in between. This CDR3 region has 12 residues. CDR3 sequence (DNA): TGCGCCAGCAGCACCGATGGATATGAGCAGTTCTTC. Amino acids: CASSTDGYEQFF.

This rearrangement joins TRBV10-3 to TRBJ2-1; the match to TRBD1 covers 9 bases. The V and J ends lost 4 bases and 7 bases, in that order; junction bases with no gene match: 2. Germline V CDR1 and CDR2: ENHRY, SYGVKD. The CDR3 covers 13 residues. CDR3 residues: CAISGTGVNEQFF. The CDR3 nucleotides are TGTGCCATCAGTGGGACAGGGGTGAATGAGCAGTTCTTC.

The chain is built from TRBV19 and TRBJ2-2, with 7 bases that match TRBD1. Per germline, CDR1 LNHDA and CDR2 SQIVND (reference sequence). The CDR3 totals 14 residues. Trimming removed 4 bases from V and 6 bases from J; junction bases left unmatched: 5. CDR3 bases: TGTGCCAGTAGTAGCAGGGGGTTAGCCGGGGAGCTGTTTTTT. Protein sequence: CASSSRGLAGELFF.

This chain connects TRBV2 to TRBJ2-2; 9 bases agree with TRBD2. Germline V CDR1 and CDR2: SNHLY, FYNNEI. V shed 7 bases and J 5 bases; nucleotides not matched to a gene: 8. This CDR3 contains 15 residues. The CDR3 DNA sequence: TGTGCCAGCACCAAGACTAGCGGTCTAACCGGGGAGCTGTTTTTT. Translated, it gives CASTKTSGLTGELFF.

The genes are TRBV28 and TRBJ2-7, with a tentative D call TRBD1 (5 bases). The CDR3 consists of 14 residues. Per the germline V gene, CDR1 is MDHEN and CDR2 is SYDVKM. V shed 4 bases and J shed 5 bases, with 15 bases lying between them. As DNA, the CDR3 is TGTGCCAGCAGTTCTGGACATGCCAGGAACGAGCAGTACTTC. Its translation is CASSSGHARNEQYF.

Concerning this clone: The sample holds other DNA sequences that translate to the same CDR3. This chain uses TRBV9 with TRBJ2-3; D gene unclear. Germline CDR1 is SGDLS and CDR2 is YYNGEE. This CDR3 is built from 15 residues. The germline V and J ends were trimmed by 1 base and 2 bases, with 11 bases remaining between them. CDR3 loop: CASSVLAASTDTQYF. The CDR3 DNA is TGTGCCAGCAGCGTATTGGCAGCATCCACAGATACGCAGTATTTT.

The chain has TRBV18 and TRBJ2-7; 12 bases fit TRBD2. V gave up 3 bases and J gave up 5 bases; unmatched junction bases: 5. Germline loops: CDR1 KGHSH, CDR2 LQKENI. The CDR3 consists of 15 residues. The CDR3: CASSPGLAGSNEQYF. In DNA, the CDR3 is TGTGCCAGCTCACCCGGACTAGCGGGATCTAACGAGCAGTACTTC.

The V gene is TRBV2, the J gene TRBJ1-4, with 7 bases matching TRBD1. From germline, CDR1 is SNHLY and CDR2 FYNNEI. V trimming: 3 bases; J trimming: 8 bases; junction bases outside the gene matches: 3. The CDR3 extends over 13 amino acids. The CDR3 DNA follows: TGTGCCAGCAGTGACAGGGGGGGCGAAAAACTGTTTTTT. Protein: CASSDRGGEKLFF. Full variable domain (outside the CDR3, taken from reference TRBV2 and TRBJ1-4): EPEVTQTPSHQVTQMGQEVILRCVPISNHLYFYWYRQILGQKVEFLVSFYNNEISEKSEIFDDQFSVERPDGSNFTLKIRSTKLEDSAMYFCASSDRGGEKLFFGSGTQLSVL.

The CDR3 nucleotides read TGTGCCAATGGGGGGCCGGGGACTACCAACAATGAGCAGTTCTTC. Protein: CANGGPGTTNNEQFF. This chain uses TRBV6-5 with TRBJ2-1; D is possibly TRBD2 (7 bases). The CDR3 sequence is 15 residues long. Germline V lookup: CDR1 MNHEY, CDR2 SVGAGI. V was clipped by 10 bases and J by 5 bases, with 21 bases between them.